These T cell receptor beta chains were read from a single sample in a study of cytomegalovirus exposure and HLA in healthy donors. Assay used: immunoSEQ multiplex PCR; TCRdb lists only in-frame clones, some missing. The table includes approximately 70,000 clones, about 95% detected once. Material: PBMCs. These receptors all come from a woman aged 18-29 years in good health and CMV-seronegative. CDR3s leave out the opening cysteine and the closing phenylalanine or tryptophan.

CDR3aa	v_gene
ASSLVAGGPNEQF	TRBV5-4
ASSQEGGTDYYGYT	TRBV14
ASSLEAGATDTQY	TRBV5-6
SVGRGRAEAF	TRBV29-1
ASSRTWLGGTNTQY	TRBV7-2
ASSYRGPGNTIY	TRBV27
ASSPPGQGNEQF	TRBV18
ASSLAILAGGTDTQY	TRBV5-6
ASSLEGGKEKLF	TRBV4-2
ASFTGDTEAF	TRBV27
ATSSTSGRPDTQY	TRBV15
ASSLDPGQTIVY	TRBV5-4
ASSLVAVQETQY	TRBV5-6
ASSRTGGYSGNTIY	TRBV19
ASSLPSPGGSNQPQH	TRBV27
ASSIGQGASHTDTQY	TRBV19
ASSLLGLAGIRGTQY	TRBV7-2
ASSTAGTNEKLF	TRBV28
ASSVGRTTGGNTEAF	TRBV9
ASSPAGGSYEQY	TRBV6-5
ASSFRGSSYEQY	TRBV5-4
ASSLDFLAGGHTGELF	TRBV7-6
ASSPLKGRGGNEQF	TRBV11-2
ASSVGSSGAVNEQF	TRBV2
ASSVGGTGGGYT	TRBV27
ASSLVTPAYEQY	TRBV7-2
ASMQEENQPQH	TRBV2
ASTQGGSGNTIY	TRBV19
ASSQEAGSGGNTIY	TRBV4-3
AWSVLVGNTEAF	TRBV30
ASSFTGVGTNEKLF	TRBV27
ASSDRVEGQETQY	TRBV11-2
ASSRDSGFTDTQY	TRBV7-3
ASSVGIGGAEKLF	TRBV9
ASSYTVNTEAF	TRBV27
ASSKFERNLYEQY	TRBV21-1